Each of the 29 T cell receptor beta chains below was sequenced from the same sample in a study of cytomegalovirus exposure and HLA in healthy donors. The PCR ran on 60 Vbeta and 13 Jbeta primers. The assay was immunoSEQ multiplex PCR, and TCRdb's table has in-frame clones only and misses some. The sample lists 140,000 or so clones; roughly a tenth were seen once. Sequencing used PBMCs. The receptors were gathered from a male donor in good health and CMV-seronegative.

The rearrangement links TRBV6-5 to TRBJ2-2; perhaps TRBD2 as D (6 bases). Per the germline V gene, CDR1 is MNHEY and CDR2 is SVGAGI. The CDR3 totals 14 residues. Trimming cost V 7 bases and J 1 base, with 10 bases left between them. The CDR3 reads CASKGTWNTGELFF. In DNA, the CDR3 is TGTGCCAGCAAAGGGACTTGGAACACCGGGGAGCTGTTTTTT.

The table lists this clone with a few counts. The chain carries TRBV7-2 and TRBJ1-2, with 7 bases that match TRBD1. Germline values: CDR1 SGHTA, CDR2 FQGNSA. The length of the CDR3 is 15 residues. Trimming cost V 2 bases and J 4 bases; bases outside gene matches: 7. This CDR3 reads CASSLNDRVAYGYTF. The CDR3 region has the DNA TGTGCCAGCAGCTTAAACGACAGGGTAGCCTATGGCTACACCTTC.

This clone showed up just a few times. This rearrangement joins TRBV7-9 to TRBJ2-7; tentatively, D is TRBD1 (5 bases). V lost 7 bases and J 0 bases, leaving 13 bases between the germline ends. In germline, CDR1 is SEHNR, CDR2 FQNEAQ (reference sequence). The CDR3 is made up of 14 amino acids. In nucleotides, the CDR3 is TGTGCCAGCACCCCATACGACAGCTCCTACGAGCAGTACTTC. The encoded protein is CASTPYDSSYEQYF.

The chain links TRBV5-4 to TRBJ1-1; 7 bases are shared with TRBD1. CDR3 length: 15 residues. Germline lookup yields CDR1 SGHNT and CDR2 YYREEE (reference sequence). J lost 3 bases, V lost 0 bases, and 5 bases had no gene match. CDR3 in amino acids: CASSLEGGAYTEAFF. The CDR3 DNA reads TGTGCCAGCAGCTTGGAAGGGGGCGCTTACACTGAAGCTTTCTTT.

This clone has only a few counts. The chain recombines TRBV5-4 with TRBJ1-4; 9 nucleotides match TRBD1. The CDR3 totals 15 residues. V shed 3 bases and J 7 bases; nucleotides not matched to a gene: 7. Germline values: CDR1 SGHNT, CDR2 YYREEE (reference sequence). The CDR3 DNA follows: TGTGCCAGCAGCTCAACAGGGGGCATAGGTGAAAAACTGTTTTTT. Its translation: CASSSTGGIGEKLFF.

J is TRBJ2-3 and V is TRBV7-9, with D tentatively TRBD2 (5 bases). Trimming shortened V by 7 bases and J by 4 bases, and 9 bases separated the two germline ends. Germline-derived CDR1 and CDR2 are SEHNR and FQNEAQ (reference sequence). This CDR3 contains 12 residues. CDR3 sequence (DNA): TGTGCCAGCAACAACGGGGCAGATACGCAGTATTTT. Residues: CASNNGADTQYF.

This clone showed up just a few times. The V call is TRBV7-2, the J call TRBJ1-6; D is ambiguous. CDR1 is SGHTA, CDR2 FQGNSA, per germline. This CDR3 is built from 15 residues. Trimming shortened V by 1 base and J by 6 bases, and 10 bases separated the two germline ends. The CDR3 protein is CASSLGPSSNSPLHF. In nucleotides, the CDR3 is TGTGCCAGCAGCTTAGGGCCCTCGTCTAATTCACCCCTCCACTTT.

The chain joins TRBV10-3 to TRBJ2-3, with 8 bases aligning to TRBD2. CDR1 is ENHRY, CDR2 SYGVKD, per germline. The CDR3 totals 13 residues. The ends lost 4 bases at V and 6 bases at J; junction bases unmatched: 3. The CDR3: CAISGSGEDTQYF. The CDR3, as DNA: TGTGCCATCAGTGGTAGCGGGGAGGATACGCAGTATTTT.

This clone was counted between two and nine times. The chain couples TRBV7-2 to TRBJ1-1, with TRBD1 matching 8 bases. Germline CDR1 SGHTA, CDR2 FQGNSA. After removal of 5 bases from V and 1 base from J, the junction contained 3 bases not matched to a gene. CDR3 length: 14 amino acids. The CDR3 loop reads CASSVQGGNTEAFF. CDR3 nucleotides: TGTGCCAGCAGCGTACAGGGGGGGAACACTGAAGCTTTCTTT.

The J gene is TRBJ1-2, the V gene TRBV27; TRBD1 might be the D (6 bases). There are 15 residues in the CDR3. The V gene lost 6 bases and the J gene lost 4 bases, with 18 bases spanning the gap. The germline V gene encodes CDR1 MNHEY and CDR2 SMNVEV (reference sequence). The CDR3 sequence is CASSSDSSLIYGYTF. The CDR3, as DNA: TGTGCCAGCAGCTCGGACAGCAGTCTTATCTATGGCTACACCTTC.

This clone has a handful of counts. V is TRBV28 and J is TRBJ1-1; D ambiguous. V gave up 2 bases and J gave up 4 bases, with 11 bases separating them. Germline-derived CDR1 and CDR2 are MDHEN and SYDVKM. The CDR3 length is 14 residues. CDR3: CASSLTGFGTEAFF. CDR3 nucleotides: TGTGCCAGCAGTTTAACGGGGTTCGGCACTGAAGCTTTCTTT.

The chain couples TRBV5-1 to TRBJ1-2; 9 positions agree with TRBD1. V shed 7 bases, J shed 1 base, and the junction held 11 bases outside the gene matches. Germline V gene lookup returns CDR1 SGHRS and CDR2 YFSETQ. The CDR3 runs 16 residues. The CDR3 bases are TGCGCCAGCCACGGCGGGACAGGGATGTTTAACTATGGCTACACCTTC. Amino acid sequence: CASHGGTGMFNYGYTF.

This clone occurred a few times. The V and J genes are TRBV4-3 and TRBJ1-6; D not resolved. Looked up from germline, CDR1 is LGHNA and CDR2 is YSLEER. This CDR3 has 16 residues. V was clipped by 0 bases and J by 8 bases, with 14 bases between them. The CDR3, as DNA: TGCGCCAGCAGCCAAGATTACCCAACGGGGTATTCACCCCTCCACTTT. Translated: CASSQDYPTGYSPLHF.

This clone was picked up a small number of times. This chain joins TRBV2 and TRBJ1-5; no clear D. V was cut by 3 bases and J by 12 bases, with 12 bases left in between. The CDR3 contains 12 residues. Germline loops: CDR1 SNHLY, CDR2 FYNNEI. CDR3 region: CASSEAPMYQHF. The CDR3 DNA follows: TGTGCCAGCAGTGAGGCCCCAATGTACCAGCATTTT.

This clone was seen more than once but under ten times. The chain joins TRBV14 to TRBJ1-4; 7 nucleotides match TRBD1. The V and J ends lost 2 bases and 4 bases, in that order; junction bases with no gene match: 1. The CDR3 covers 14 residues. CDR1 and CDR2 (germline): SGHDN, FVKESK. The CDR3 region has the DNA TGTGCCAGCAGCCAAAGACAGGGTAATGAAAAACTGTTTTTT. Translated, it gives CASSQRQGNEKLFF.

The rearrangement uses TRBV5-1 and TRBJ2-7; 8 bases are a match to TRBD2. Per germline, CDR1 SGHRS and CDR2 YFSETQ. After removal of 1 base from V and 4 bases from J, the junction contained 4 bases not matched to a gene. This CDR3 has 14 amino acids. The CDR3 nucleotides are TGCGCCAGCAGCTTGACTAGCGGAATTTACGAGCAGTACTTC. Amino acid sequence: CASSLTSGIYEQYF.

The chain uses TRBV27 and TRBJ2-4, with D maybe TRBD1 (5 bases). Trimming removed 6 bases from V and 6 bases from J, with 12 bases in between. This CDR3 has 13 residues. The germline gives CDR1 MNHEY, CDR2 SMNVEV (reference sequence). CDR3 coding DNA: TGTGCCAGCAGGACCATGGGGCGAAACATTCAGTACTTC. Translation: CASRTMGRNIQYF.

In this sample, this clone turned up a few times. CDR3 region: CASSVASVPTTSGYTF. CDR3 in DNA: TGTGCCAGCAGTGTGGCCTCGGTTCCAACTACATCTGGCTACACCTTC. The rearrangement links TRBV6-1 to TRBJ1-2; D unresolved. Germline V CDR1 and CDR2: MNHNS, SASEGT. Between the trimmed V and J ends, which lost 4 bases and 7 bases, there was a span of 22 bases. This CDR3 region has 16 residues.

The chain has TRBV7-9 and TRBJ2-1, with 10 bases lining up with TRBD2. The ends lost 2 bases at V and 7 bases at J; junction bases unmatched: 8. CDR1 SEHNR and CDR2 FQNEAQ come from the germline V gene (reference sequence). The CDR3 spans 16 residues. The CDR3 DNA follows: TGTGCCAGCAGCTTACTCCTAGCGGGAGTCGGTAATGAGCAGTTCTTC. As protein: CASSLLLAGVGNEQFF.

This clone appeared a few times. This rearrangement joins TRBV4-3 to TRBJ1-3; no clear D. V dropped 1 base and J dropped 5 bases, with 18 bases sitting between them. This CDR3 region has 17 residues. CDR1 and CDR2 (germline): LGHNA, YSLEER. This CDR3 reads CASSQARGPILRNTIYF. DNA of the CDR3: TGCGCCAGCAGCCAAGCTCGCGGGCCCATTCTAAGAAACACCATATATTTT.

This clone was counted between two and nine times. For the CDR3, the DNA is TGTGCCAGCAATCGGGACTTGGCGGCAGATACGCAGTATTTT. Amino acid sequence: CASNRDLAADTQYF. The chain is built from TRBV6-5 and TRBJ2-3; D perhaps matches TRBD2 (6 bases). Per the germline V gene, CDR1 is MNHEY and CDR2 is SVGAGI. Between the trimmed V and J ends, which lost 7 bases and 4 bases, there was a span of 15 bases. The CDR3 is made up of 14 amino acids.

The chain employs TRBV7-9 and TRBJ2-1; 8 nucleotides agree with TRBD2. V shed 4 bases and J 12 bases; nucleotides not matched to a gene: 8. Germline V gives CDR1 SEHNR, CDR2 FQNEAQ (reference sequence). This CDR3 comprises 13 residues. The CDR3 is CASSSGLAAWQFF. In DNA form, the CDR3 reads TGTGCCAGCAGCTCCGGACTAGCCGCGTGGCAGTTCTTC.

This clone has a handful of counts. This chain's CDR3 is CAIAPRQGIHEQYF. The CDR3 nucleotides read TGTGCCATCGCCCCAAGGCAGGGAATCCACGAGCAGTACTTC. This chain uses TRBV7-9 with TRBJ2-7, with D possibly matching TRBD1 (5 bases). From germline, CDR1 is SEHNR and CDR2 FQNEAQ (reference sequence). V was cut by 10 bases and J by 5 bases, with 21 bases left in between. The CDR3 contains 14 residues.

This clone was counted only a few times. The J gene is TRBJ2-7, the V gene TRBV27, with D maybe TRBD1 (6 bases). Germline V gives CDR1 MNHEY, CDR2 SMNVEV (reference sequence). Trimming shortened V by 3 bases and J by 2 bases, and 11 bases separated the two germline ends. This CDR3 is built from 14 residues. CDR3 protein: CASSFGQSTYEQYF. Written as DNA, the CDR3 is TGTGCCAGCAGTTTCGGACAGTCGACCTACGAGCAGTACTTC.

Comment on this clone: The sample has other DNA sequences that encode this CDR3 too. This chain links TRBV7-9 with TRBJ1-1, with 9 bases aligning to TRBD1. V dropped 9 bases and J dropped 4; count of bases not matched to a gene: 12. The CDR3 is 15 residues long. Germline loops: CDR1 SEHNR, CDR2 FQNEAQ (reference sequence). CDR3: CASSRPGTGITEAFF. CDR3 coding DNA: TGTGCCAGTAGCCGTCCCGGGACAGGGATCACTGAAGCTTTCTTT.

This clone was observed a few times. This rearrangement joins TRBV14 to TRBJ2-7; TRBD1 agrees at 7 bases. V trimming: 2 bases; J trimming: 3 bases; junction bases outside the gene matches: 7. The CDR3 length is 15 residues. The germline gives CDR1 SGHDN, CDR2 FVKESK. The CDR3 DNA reads as TGTGCCAGCAGCCAACTACAGGGGACCCTCTACGAGCAGTACTTC. Amino acids: CASSQLQGTLYEQYF. The complete variable domain, with remaining parts taken from reference TRBV14 and TRBJ2-7, reads EAGVTQFPSHSVIEKGQTVTLRCDPISGHDNLYWYRRVMGKEIKFLLHFVKESKQDESGMPNNRFLAERTGGTYSTLKVQPAELEDSGVYFCASSQLQGTLYEQYFGPGTRLTVT.

This clone was found a few times. The chain couples TRBV2 to TRBJ1-5; D uncertain. Germline CDR1 SNHLY, CDR2 FYNNEI. The CDR3 runs to 15 residues. The V end was cut by 0 bases, the J end by 3 bases, with 9 bases between. The CDR3 here is CASSEARSFNQPQHF. The DNA of the CDR3 is TGTGCCAGCAGTGAAGCGAGATCATTCAATCAGCCCCAGCATTTT.

The chain has TRBV18 and TRBJ2-5, with D tentatively TRBD2 (5 bases). Germline V lookup: CDR1 KGHSH, CDR2 LQKENI. V dropped 2 bases and J dropped 2 bases, with 18 bases sitting between them. This CDR3 contains 17 residues. DNA of the CDR3: TGTGCCAGCTCACCAACTCCACCGTTCGGGATTCAAGAGACCCAGTACTTC. It is translated as CASSPTPPFGIQETQYF.

This clone was detected only a few times. The rearrangement links TRBV28 to TRBJ2-5; 15 positions agree with TRBD2. The CDR3 has 18 amino acids. CDR1 and CDR2 (germline): MDHEN, SYDVKM. The V gene end was trimmed by 5 bases and the J gene end by 4 bases; junction bases not matched to a gene: 11. For the CDR3, the DNA is TGTGCCAGCAGTCTTTGGACTAGCGGGAGGGTAAGGGGAGAGACCCAGTACTTC. The encoded protein is CASSLWTSGRVRGETQYF.